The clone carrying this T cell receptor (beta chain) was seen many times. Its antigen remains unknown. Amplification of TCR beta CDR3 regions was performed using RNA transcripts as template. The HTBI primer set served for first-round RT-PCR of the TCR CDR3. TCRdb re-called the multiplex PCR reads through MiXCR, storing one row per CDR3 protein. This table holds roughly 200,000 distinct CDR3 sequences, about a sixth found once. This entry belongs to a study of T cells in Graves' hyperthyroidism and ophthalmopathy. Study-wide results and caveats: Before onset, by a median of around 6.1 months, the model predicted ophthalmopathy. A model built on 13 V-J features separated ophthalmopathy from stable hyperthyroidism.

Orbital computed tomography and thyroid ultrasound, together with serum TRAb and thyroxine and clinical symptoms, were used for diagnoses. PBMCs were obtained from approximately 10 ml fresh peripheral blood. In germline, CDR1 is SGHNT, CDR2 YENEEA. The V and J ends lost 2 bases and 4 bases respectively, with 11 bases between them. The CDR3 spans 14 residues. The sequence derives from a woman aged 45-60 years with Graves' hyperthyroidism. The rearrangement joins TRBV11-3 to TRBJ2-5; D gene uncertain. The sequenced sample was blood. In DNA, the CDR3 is TGTGCCAGCAGCTTAAAGCGCCCTCCAGAGACCCAGTACTTC. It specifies CASSLKRPPETQYF.